This T cell receptor (beta chain) appears in the sequencing data of a study of shared clonotypes between healthy human individuals. Repertoires were generated with immunoSEQ multiplex PCR, while TCRdb's copy carries only in-frame clones and drops some. This table holds over a million clones, 70% to 80% found once. The material sequenced was memory CD4+ T cells from PBMCs. The subset was: CD45RA-negative fraction. This sequence was found in a young man in good health. Some clones in this sample may be carry-over from other donors' samples.

CDR3 in DNA: TGCGCCAGCAGCTTGGTAGGGGCTCACAACACTGAAGCTTTCTTT. Translation gives CASSLVGAHNTEAFF. The V call is TRBV5-1, the J call TRBJ1-1; possible D gene TRBD1, 5 bases. The germline V and J ends were trimmed by 0 bases and 2 bases, with 11 bases remaining between them. Per the germline V gene, CDR1 is SGHRS and CDR2 is YFSETQ. The CDR3 has 15 amino acids.